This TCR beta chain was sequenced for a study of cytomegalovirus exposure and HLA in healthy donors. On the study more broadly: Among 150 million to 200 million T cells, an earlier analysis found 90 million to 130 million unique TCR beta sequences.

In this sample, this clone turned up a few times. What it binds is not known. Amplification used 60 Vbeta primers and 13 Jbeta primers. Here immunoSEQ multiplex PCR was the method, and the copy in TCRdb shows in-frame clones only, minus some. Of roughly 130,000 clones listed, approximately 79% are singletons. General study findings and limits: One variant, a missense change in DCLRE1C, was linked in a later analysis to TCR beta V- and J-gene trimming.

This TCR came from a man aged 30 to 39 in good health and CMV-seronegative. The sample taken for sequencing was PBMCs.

The CDR3 is CASSPQQDISYEQYF. Here the CDR3 DNA reads TGTGCCAGCTCACCACAGCAGGACATCTCCTACGAGCAGTACTTC. This rearrangement joins TRBV18 to TRBJ2-7, with a tentative D call TRBD1 (5 bases). Looked up from germline, CDR1 is KGHSH and CDR2 is LQKENI. The ends were cut back, 1 base at V and 0 bases at J, with 10 bases in the middle. CDR3 length: 15 amino acids.